The T cell receptor beta chain under discussion was sequenced for a study of T cell changes during pregnancy in multiple sclerosis. Sequencing was performed with immunoSEQ multiplex PCR; in TCRdb, only in-frame clones are kept and a portion is missing. The profile shows approximately 130,000 clones, roughly 95% of them singletons. The germline V and J ends were trimmed by 5 bases and 7 bases, with 14 bases remaining between them. This CDR3 has 12 amino acids. Per germline, CDR1 SQVTM and CDR2 ANQGSEA. J is TRBJ1-1 and V is TRBV29-1; no reliable D call. The receptor's source is a female donor with multiple sclerosis, enrolled in a pregnancy study. This material consisted of peripheral blood, taken after pregnancy. CDR3 DNA sequence: TGCAGCGTTAGGGAGGCGGACGGTGAAGCTTTCTTT. Translating it yields CSVREADGEAFF.